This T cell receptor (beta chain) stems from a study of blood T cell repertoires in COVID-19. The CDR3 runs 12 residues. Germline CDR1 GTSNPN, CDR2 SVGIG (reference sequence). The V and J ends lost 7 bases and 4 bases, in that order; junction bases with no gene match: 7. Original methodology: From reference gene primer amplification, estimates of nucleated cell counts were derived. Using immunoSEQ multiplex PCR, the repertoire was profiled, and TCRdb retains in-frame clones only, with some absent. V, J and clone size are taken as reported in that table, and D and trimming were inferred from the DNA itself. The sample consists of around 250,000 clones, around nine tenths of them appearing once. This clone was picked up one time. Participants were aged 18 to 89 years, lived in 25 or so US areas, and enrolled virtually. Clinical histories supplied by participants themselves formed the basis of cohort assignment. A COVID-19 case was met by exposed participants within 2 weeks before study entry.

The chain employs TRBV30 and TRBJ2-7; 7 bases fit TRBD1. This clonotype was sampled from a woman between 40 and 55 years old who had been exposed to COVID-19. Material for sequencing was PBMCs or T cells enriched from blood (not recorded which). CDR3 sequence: CALQGQTYEQYV. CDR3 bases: TGTGCCTTACAGGGACAGACATACGAGCAGTACGTC.